These 12 T cell receptor beta chains came from one sample sequenced in a study of T cells in localized non-small cell lung cancer. Profiling relied on immunoSEQ multiplex PCR, and the TCRdb table lists in-frame clones only, not all of them. The sample shows tens of thousands of clones, approximately 88% of them seen only once. This material consisted of PBMCs, taken before any cancer treatment. These TCRs come from a man between 40 and 70 years old with stage II lung adenocarcinoma.

The chain recombines TRBV19 with TRBJ1-5; TRBD1 aligns across 9 bases. V trimming: 2 bases; J trimming: 3 bases; junction bases outside the gene matches: 8. Germline CDR1 reads LNHDA; CDR2 reads SQIVND (reference sequence). The CDR3 spans 17 residues. Written as DNA, the CDR3 is TGTGCCAGTAGTATATTAGGGACAGGGTCTATCAATCAGCCCCAGCATTTT. As protein: CASSILGTGSINQPQHF.

The chain recombines TRBV7-3 with TRBJ2-7; D perhaps matches TRBD2 (6 bases). This CDR3 region has 13 residues. Germline CDR1 reads SGHTA; CDR2 reads FQGTGA. Trimming removed 5 bases from V and 3 bases from J, with 11 bases in between. The CDR3 loop is CASSRGGNYEQYF. The DNA for the CDR3 is TGTGCCAGCAGCCGTGGAGGGAACTACGAGCAGTACTTC.

The chain joins TRBV7-9 to TRBJ2-1; maybe TRBD2 (5 bases). The CDR3 has 16 amino acids. Looked up from germline, CDR1 is SEHNR and CDR2 is FQNEAQ (reference sequence). Trimming took 5 bases from V and 6 from J, leaving 20 bases between them. CDR3 bases: TGTGCCAGCAGCCCACACCCGCGGGTGGGAATCAATGAGCAGTTCTTC. Encoded protein: CASSPHPRVGINEQFF.

V usage is TRBV7-8 and J usage is TRBJ2-1; D is unresolved. Germline V gene lookup returns CDR1 SGHVS and CDR2 FQNEAQ. V lost 5 bases and J 8 bases, leaving 16 bases between the germline ends. CDR3 length: 14 residues. CDR3 coding DNA: TGTGCCAGCAGCCGCTTAGGACCTTACGATGAGCAGTTCTTC. This codes for CASSRLGPYDEQFF. The full variable domain, with the rest looked up from reference TRBV7-8 and TRBJ2-1, is GAGVSQSPRYKVAKRGQDVALRCDPISGHVSLFWYQQALGQGPEFLTYFQNEAQLDKSGLPSDRFFAERPEGSVSTLKIQRTQQEDSAVYLCASSRLGPYDEQFFGPGTRLTVL.

The rearrangement links TRBV10-3 to TRBJ1-2, with 8 bases matching TRBD1. Germline CDR1 ENHRY, CDR2 SYGVKD. The length of the CDR3 is 15 residues. The junction had 8 bases not matched to a gene; V was cut back by 4 bases and J by 4 bases. CDR3 coding DNA: TGTGCCATCAGTGTACCAACCGGGACAGGCTATGGCTACACCTTC. Amino acids: CAISVPTGTGYGYTF.

This clone was recorded a few times. This chain joins TRBV4-1 and TRBJ2-7; 7 nucleotides agree with TRBD1. The CDR3 is made up of 15 amino acids. CDR1 and CDR2 from the germline V gene are MGHRA and YSYEKL. V lost 1 base to trimming and J lost 4 bases; unmatched junction nucleotides: 7. The CDR3: CASSQADRALYEQYF. The CDR3 DNA reads as TGCGCCAGCAGCCAAGCTGACAGGGCCCTTTACGAGCAGTACTTC.

This chain connects TRBV9 to TRBJ1-1, with TRBD1 identical over 7 bases. The CDR3 has 15 amino acids. Germline loops: CDR1 SGDLS, CDR2 YYNGEE. V shed 3 bases and J 0 bases; nucleotides not matched to a gene: 5. DNA of the CDR3: TGTGCCAGCAGCGAACAGGGGATCATGAACACTGAAGCTTTCTTT. Translation gives CASSEQGIMNTEAFF.

This chain uses TRBV5-1 with TRBJ2-7; D tentatively fits TRBD1 or TRBD2 (5 bases each). From germline, CDR1 is SGHRS and CDR2 YFSETQ. V was cut by 4 bases and J by 2 bases, with 13 bases left in between. The length of the CDR3 is 14 residues. For the CDR3, the DNA is TGCGCCAGCAGCCCCCGGGACCAGACCTACGAGCAGTACTTC. It is translated as CASSPRDQTYEQYF.

The chain links TRBV27 to TRBJ1-4, with D unclear. The CDR3 consists of 14 residues. The V end was cut by 1 base, the J end by 5 bases, with 8 bases between. CDR1 and CDR2 (germline): MNHEY, SMNVEV (reference sequence). This CDR3 reads CASSLYVGNEKLFF. The CDR3 nucleotides are TGTGCCAGCAGTTTATATGTCGGGAATGAAAAACTGTTTTTT.

CDR3 sequence: CASSSGGTNTGELFF. The CDR3 DNA reads TGTGCCAGCAGTTCGGGAGGTACGAACACCGGGGAGCTGTTTTTT. V usage is TRBV6-5 and J usage is TRBJ2-2; TRBD2 matches at 7 bases. Germline CDR1 is MNHEY and CDR2 is SVGAGI. The CDR3 runs 15 residues. V was pared by 4 bases and J by 0 bases, with 2 bases of the junction left unmatched.

This clone was recorded a few times. The rearrangement joins TRBV14 to TRBJ1-2; D is unresolved. Germline V gene data show CDR1 as SGHDN and CDR2 as FVKESK. V gave up 5 bases and J gave up 4 bases, with 8 bases separating them. CDR3 size: 12 residues. The CDR3 here is CASSAMGYGYTF. The DNA for the CDR3 is TGTGCCAGCAGCGCAATGGGCTATGGCTACACCTTC.

This chain links TRBV15 with TRBJ2-7; unclear D gene. The CDR3 sequence is 13 residues long. The germline V and J ends were trimmed by 4 bases and 7 bases, with 14 bases remaining between them. Germline values: CDR1 LNHNV, CDR2 YYDKDF (reference sequence). The CDR3 loop reads CATSTETSPEQYF. CDR3 DNA: TGTGCCACCAGCACAGAGACGTCGCCAGAGCAGTACTTC.